The 8 T cell receptor beta chains given below trace back to one sample, sequenced in a study of cytomegalovirus exposure and HLA in healthy donors. With 60 Vbeta and 13 Jbeta primers, the PCR was carried out. The repertoire was sequenced with immunoSEQ multiplex PCR; TCRdb's copy has only in-frame clones and lacks some. The table lists some 190,000 clones, 87% of them singletons. Sequencing was performed on PBMCs. These receptors all come from a boy younger than 10 in good health and CMV-seronegative.

The chain uses TRBV6-5 and TRBJ1-5; D is unclear. The CDR3 is 14 amino acids. Germline V gives CDR1 MNHEY, CDR2 SVGAGI. V dropped 4 bases and J dropped 10 bases, with 17 bases sitting between them. CDR3 protein: CASSSNPPGPPQHF. In nucleotides, the CDR3 is TGTGCCAGCAGTTCCAACCCCCCGGGTCCACCCCAGCATTTT.

This clone was seen a single time. The V call is TRBV25-1, the J call TRBJ1-1, with 9 bases that match TRBD1. V trimming: 4 bases; J trimming: 0 bases; junction bases outside the gene matches: 9. In germline, CDR1 is MGHDK, CDR2 SYGVNS. The CDR3 contains 17 residues. In DNA form, the CDR3 reads TGTGCCAGCAGTGGGGAACAGGGGGCATGGGTGAACACTGAAGCTTTCTTT. Translation gives CASSGEQGAWVNTEAFF.

The V gene is TRBV7-2, the J gene TRBJ1-5, with a tentative D call TRBD1 (5 bases). Germline-derived CDR1 and CDR2 are SGHTA and FQGNSA. This CDR3 is 15 amino acids long. Trimming left V 5 bases short and J 7 bases short, with 18 bases between. CDR3 bases: TGTGCCAGCAGCCGGGGGGAAGGCGCCGGACAGCCCCAGCATTTT. It translates to CASSRGEGAGQPQHF.

The chain combines TRBV9 with TRBJ2-3; 8 nucleotides agree with TRBD2. CDR1 is SGDLS, CDR2 YYNGEE, per germline. The CDR3 length is 17 residues. The V segment lost 4 bases and the J segment 5 bases; nucleotides outside the gene matches: 15. The CDR3 nucleotides are TGTGCCAGCAGCTCGCGAACGGGGGGACTAGTGGAAGATACGCAGTATTTT. It codes for CASSSRTGGLVEDTQYF.

The V and J genes are TRBV25-1 and TRBJ2-1, with TRBD2 identical over 8 bases. V lost 1 base to trimming and J lost 5 bases; unmatched junction nucleotides: 10. Germline V lookup: CDR1 MGHDK, CDR2 SYGVNS. The CDR3 totals 17 residues. CDR3 residues: CASSEWRAGGGDNEQFF. The CDR3 nucleotides are TGTGCCAGCAGTGAATGGAGGGCGGGAGGTGGTGACAATGAGCAGTTCTTC.

V and J are TRBV29-1 and TRBJ2-1, with 9 positions matching TRBD1. The ends lost 1 base at V and 2 bases at J; junction bases unmatched: 0. The CDR3 is 14 amino acids. Per the germline V gene, CDR1 is SQVTM and CDR2 is ANQGSEA. The CDR3 loop is CSVEGTGAYNEQFF. DNA of the CDR3: TGCAGCGTTGAAGGGACAGGGGCCTACAATGAGCAGTTCTTC.

The chain links TRBV6-1 to TRBJ2-7, with a weak D call TRBD1 (6 bases). From germline, CDR1 is MNHNS and CDR2 SASEGT. The CDR3 runs 13 residues. V was trimmed by 2 bases and J by 6 bases, leaving 11 bases between them. CDR3 amino acids: CASSERIRGEQYF. In nucleotides, the CDR3 is TGTGCCAGCAGTGAAAGGATCAGGGGCGAGCAGTACTTC.

The chain couples TRBV19 to TRBJ2-2, with 9 bases fitting TRBD2. After removal of 4 bases from V and 6 bases from J, the junction contained 6 bases not matched to a gene. The CDR3 covers 15 residues. Germline-derived CDR1 and CDR2 are LNHDA and SQIVND (reference sequence). CDR3 residues: CASSKQRTSAGELFF. CDR3 DNA: TGTGCCAGTAGTAAGCAACGGACTAGCGCCGGGGAGCTGTTTTTT.